The present T cell receptor beta chain was sequenced within a study of regulatory T cells in long-lasting Graves disease. Background on the study: Treatment with antithyroid drugs for over 5 years, together with positive TSH receptor antibodies, meant persistent Graves' disease.

Described time point: persistent/refractory GD, antithyroid drugs over 5 years with positive TRAb. The authors made the TCR library using RNA they extracted from PBMCs. This clonotype was detected ten times or more. No antigen is known for it. General study points: Compared with new cases, persistent Graves' patients showed reduced TCR diversity.

The CDR3 totals 14 residues. Trimming cost V 8 bases and J 3 bases; bases outside gene matches: 10. The germline V gene encodes CDR1 MDHEN and CDR2 SYDVKM. Investigators prepared the TCR beta libraries by applying iRepertoire HTBI primers and Arm-PCR of CDR3 regions. TCRdb processed the multiplex PCR reads anew with MiXCR; each CDR3 protein has one entry. Of 300,000 to 500,000 distinct CDR3 sequences in the sample, under 25% were seen once. The sample here was peripheral blood mononuclear cells (PBMCs), taken when the disease was refractory, from a patient treated with antithyroid drugs. V usage is TRBV28 and J usage is TRBJ2-7, with TRBD2 matching over 7 bases. The sequence was obtained from a female donor with Graves disease. The CDR3 DNA reads TGTGCCAGCGGGTTGGGAGGGGCATTCTACGAGCAGTACTTC. It encodes CASGLGGAFYEQYF. The whole variable domain, filled in from reference TRBV28 and TRBJ2-7, reads DVKVTQSSRYLVKRTGEKVFLECVQDMDHENMFWYRQDPGLGLRLIYFSYDVKMKEKGDIPEGYSVSREKKERFSLILESASTNQTSMYLCASGLGGAFYEQYFGPGTRLTVT.